This T cell receptor beta chain was sequenced for a study of blood T cell repertoires in COVID-19. At the level of the study: PBMCs, B-cell-depleted T cells, or T cells were the source of the cDNA or gDNA that made up the material.

Trimming removed 6 bases at V and 7 bases at J, with 9 bases between. The CDR3 sequence is 11 residues long. The V gene's germline CDR1 is SNHLY and CDR2 FYNNEI. Assay used: immunoSEQ multiplex PCR; TCRdb lists only in-frame clones, some missing. The table shows approximately 160,000 clones, with around 85% occurring only once. The J gene is TRBJ1-1, the V gene TRBV2; D uncertain. The TCR sequence derives from a woman in her sixties or seventies with acute or convalescent COVID-19. The specimen was peripheral blood. The DNA for the CDR3 is TGTGCCAGCAGGGGCCTCTATGAAGCTTTCTTT. Protein sequence: CASRGLYEAFF.